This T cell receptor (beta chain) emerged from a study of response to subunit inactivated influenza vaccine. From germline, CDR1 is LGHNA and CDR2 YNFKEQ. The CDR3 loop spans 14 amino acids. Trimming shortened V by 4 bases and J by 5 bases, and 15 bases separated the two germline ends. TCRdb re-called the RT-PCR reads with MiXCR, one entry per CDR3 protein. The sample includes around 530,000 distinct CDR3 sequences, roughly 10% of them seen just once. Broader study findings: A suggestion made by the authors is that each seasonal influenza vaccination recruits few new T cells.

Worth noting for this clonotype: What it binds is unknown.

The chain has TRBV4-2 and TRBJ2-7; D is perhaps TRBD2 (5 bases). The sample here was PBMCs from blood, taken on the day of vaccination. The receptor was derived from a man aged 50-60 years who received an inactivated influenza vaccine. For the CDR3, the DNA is TGTGCCAGCAGCCGAGGACTCCAGGACCACGAGCAGTACTTC. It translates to CASSRGLQDHEQYF.